The next 32 T cell receptor beta chains were all read from a single sample in a study of blood T cell repertoires in COVID-19. The protocol was immunoSEQ multiplex PCR, while the TCRdb copy is restricted to in-frame clones and leaves out a portion. The sample consists of about 200,000 clones, roughly 80% of them appearing once. Sequencing used peripheral blood. The receptors were gathered from a woman aged 40 to 49 with COVID-19, enrolled during active disease.

The chain combines TRBV9 with TRBJ2-3, with TRBD2 identical over 7 bases. The CDR3 spans 16 residues. The junction had 7 bases not matched to a gene; V was cut back by 3 bases and J by 0 bases. CDR1 and CDR2 (germline): SGDLS, YYNGEE. The CDR3 loop reads CASSANTGGSTDTQYF. CDR3 nucleotide sequence: TGTGCCAGCAGCGCAAATACGGGAGGAAGCACAGATACGCAGTATTTT.

CDR3 protein: CASSLGEGSNQPQHF. The CDR3 DNA is TGCGCCAGCAGCTTGGGGGAGGGTAGCAATCAGCCCCAGCATTTT. The J gene is TRBJ1-5, the V gene TRBV5-1; D gene uncertain. CDR3 length: 15 residues. The germline CDR1 and CDR2 sequences are SGHRS and YFSETQ. Trimming left V 0 bases short and J 0 bases short, with 7 bases between.

This clone turned up a few times. The chain combines TRBV6-5 with TRBJ1-3, with 7 bases fitting TRBD1. The trim removed 10 bases at V and 0 bases at J, leaving 6 bases unmatched. This CDR3 is 14 amino acids long. Germline CDR1 MNHEY, CDR2 SVGAGI. The CDR3 loop reads CATLQGPSGNTIYF. CDR3 sequence (DNA): TGTGCCACTCTACAGGGGCCCTCTGGAAACACCATATATTTT.

The J gene is TRBJ2-2, the V gene TRBV7-2; 9 bases agree with TRBD2. With V trimmed by 5 bases and J by 3 bases, 7 bases remained unmatched. Germline CDR1 SGHTA, CDR2 FQGNSA. CDR3 length equals 16 residues. The CDR3: CASSPRTSAYTGELFF. The CDR3 DNA reads TGTGCCAGCAGCCCCCGGACTAGCGCGTACACCGGGGAGCTGTTTTTT.

The gene calls are TRBV5-1 and TRBJ2-2; maybe TRBD1 (5 bases). Germline V lookup: CDR1 SGHRS, CDR2 YFSETQ. V was clipped by 0 bases and J by 10 bases, with 13 bases between them. CDR3 length equals 14 residues. DNA of the CDR3: TGCGCCAGCAGCTTGGTTGTCAGGGAATCGGAGCTGTTTTTT. Translated: CASSLVVRESELFF.

The table lists this clone with a count of one. V usage is TRBV6-5 and J usage is TRBJ2-7; TRBD1 might be the D (5 bases). The CDR3 length is 14 residues. V was clipped by 5 bases and J by 3 bases, with 14 bases between them. Germline CDR1 and CDR2: MNHEY and SVGAGI. CDR3 in amino acids: CASSLPGLRYEQYF. The CDR3 bases are TGTGCCAGCAGTCTACCAGGGCTCCGCTACGAGCAGTACTTC.

The chain joins TRBV7-2 to TRBJ2-1; D not resolved. V lost 4 bases and J lost 0, with 13 bases in between. The CDR3 loop spans 16 amino acids. The germline CDR1 and CDR2 sequences are SGHTA and FQGNSA. Written as DNA, the CDR3 is TGTGCCAGCAGCTCGTGGCGGCTCAGCTCCTACAATGAGCAGTTCTTC. This codes for CASSSWRLSSYNEQFF.

The genes are TRBV19 and TRBJ1-5; 7 bases fit TRBD1. The CDR3 covers 16 residues. V gave up 5 bases and J gave up 2 bases; unmatched junction bases: 9. Germline CDR1 is LNHDA and CDR2 is SQIVND (reference sequence). The CDR3 protein is CASSDNDRARNQPQHF. CDR3 DNA sequence: TGTGCCAGTAGTGATAACGACAGGGCCCGCAATCAGCCCCAGCATTTT. Full variable domain (missing parts from reference TRBV19 and TRBJ1-5): DGGITQSPKYLFRKEGQNVTLSCEQNLNHDAMYWYRQDPGQGLRLIYYSQIVNDFQKGDIAEGYSVSREKKESFPLTVTSAQKNPTAFYLCASSDNDRARNQPQHFGDGTRLSIL.

The CDR3, as DNA: TGTGCCAGCAGTCCTAGCGGGGGGGCGACAGATACGCAGTATTTT. Encoded protein: CASSPSGGATDTQYF. The rearrangement links TRBV2 to TRBJ2-3, with 12 bases fitting TRBD2. Looked up from germline, CDR1 is SNHLY and CDR2 is FYNNEI. V was pared by 5 bases and J by 3 bases, with 3 bases of the junction left unmatched. The CDR3 contains 15 residues.

This chain links TRBV3-1 (or the pseudogene TRBV3-2) with TRBJ1-1; a weak D match, TRBD1 (6 bases). Germline CDR1 and CDR2: LGHDT and YNNKEL (reference sequence). Trimming took 7 bases from V and 5 from J, leaving 14 bases between them. The CDR3 runs to 13 residues. The CDR3: CASKPGEGTEAFF. The CDR3 nucleotides are TGTGCCAGCAAACCAGGGGAGGGGACTGAAGCTTTCTTT.

The chain is built from TRBV7-9 and TRBJ2-2, with D unclear. This CDR3 region has 14 residues. Trimming left V 5 bases short and J 0 bases short, with 7 bases between. Germline CDR1 and CDR2: SEHNR and FQNEAQ (reference sequence). This CDR3 is CASSLLSNTGELFF. CDR3 bases: TGTGCCAGCAGCCTCCTATCGAACACCGGGGAGCTGTTTTTT. Full variable domain (remainder filled in from reference TRBV7-9 and TRBJ2-2): DTGVSQNPRHKITKRGQNVTFRCDPISEHNRLYWYRQTLGQGPEFLTYFQNEAQLEKSRLLSDRFSAERPKGSFSTLEIQRTEQGDSAMYLCASSLLSNTGELFFGEGSRLTVL.

The rearrangement uses TRBV21-1 and TRBJ1-4; the table's TRBD1 call for D was not verified on the DNA. TRBV21-1 is deemed a pseudogene. The CDR3 has 11 residues. The CDR3 spells CASSKGQRLFF. The CDR3, as DNA: TGTGCCAGCAGCAAAGGACAGCGCCTGTTTTTT.

The chain recombines TRBV7-9 with TRBJ1-2; 8 nucleotides align to TRBD1. CDR3 size: 14 residues. Germline V gene lookup returns CDR1 SEHNR and CDR2 FQNEAQ (reference sequence). Trimming took 5 bases from V and 5 from J; bases not matched to a gene: 7. The CDR3 sequence is CASSHSGGGYGYTF. CDR3 sequence (DNA): TGTGCCAGCAGCCATTCAGGGGGCGGGTATGGCTACACCTTC.

V usage is TRBV5-5 and J usage is TRBJ2-1; no clear D gene. V was shortened by 4 bases and J by 6 bases, with 11 bases between the two germline ends. CDR3 size: 13 residues. From germline, CDR1 is SGHKS and CDR2 YYEKEE (reference sequence). CDR3 DNA: TGTGCCAGCAGCACCCTTAGCTTCAATGAGCAGTTCTTC. Translated, it gives CASSTLSFNEQFF.

V gene TRBV29-1 combines with J gene TRBJ2-7; maybe TRBD2 (5 bases). Germline assignment: CDR1 SQVTM and CDR2 ANQGSEA. Deletions cut 4 bases from V and 3 bases from J, with 22 bases between. The CDR3 runs to 16 residues. The CDR3 is CSVVPMGRGPHYEQYF. The CDR3 nucleotides read TGCAGCGTTGTGCCGATGGGTAGAGGGCCCCACTACGAGCAGTACTTC.

The CDR3 DNA is TGTGCCAGCAGTGAATATATGAGGGAGGCCACAGATACGCAGTATTTT. This translates into CASSEYMREATDTQYF. The chain carries TRBV25-1 and TRBJ2-3; tentative D call: TRBD2 (6 bases). V was shortened by 0 bases and J by 2 bases, with 12 bases between the two germline ends. Germline V CDR1 and CDR2: MGHDK, SYGVNS. The CDR3 spans 16 residues.

The CDR3 sequence: CASSLEGAPNIQYF. The DNA for the CDR3 is TGTGCCAGCAGCTTAGAGGGGGCTCCAAACATTCAGTACTTC. The J gene is TRBJ2-4, the V gene TRBV7-9; 7 nucleotides line up with TRBD1. CDR1 SEHNR and CDR2 FQNEAQ come from the germline V gene (reference sequence). CDR3 length: 14 amino acids. Trimming took 1 base from V and 6 from J; bases not matched to a gene: 3. Together with reference TRBV7-9 and TRBJ2-4, the CDR3 gives the full variable domain: DTGVSQNPRHKITKRGQNVTFRCDPISEHNRLYWYRQTLGQGPEFLTYFQNEAQLEKSRLLSDRFSAERPKGSFSTLEIQRTEQGDSAMYLCASSLEGAPNIQYFGAGTRLSVL.

V is TRBV5-1 and J is TRBJ2-5; D uncertain. V was cut by 5 bases and J by 2 bases, with 7 bases left in between. Germline CDR1 reads SGHRS; CDR2 reads YFSETQ. The CDR3 is made up of 12 amino acids. The CDR3 loop is CASSLHQETQYF. The CDR3 DNA sequence: TGCGCCAGCAGTTTACATCAAGAGACCCAGTACTTC.

The rearrangement joins TRBV7-6 to TRBJ1-2, with 9 bases matching TRBD1. V was clipped by 3 bases and J by 8 bases; unmatched bases: 4. Germline V gene sequence: CDR1 SGHVS, CDR2 FNYEAQ. The CDR3 consists of 13 residues. CDR3 nucleotides: TGTGCCAGCAGCTTCGGACAGGGGAGGGGCTACACCTTC. This sequence encodes CASSFGQGRGYTF.

This clone has only one observation. The chain employs TRBV7-3 and TRBJ2-1; 15 bases agree with TRBD2. V lost 5 bases, J lost 7 bases, and 6 bases stayed unmatched. The CDR3 is made up of 16 amino acids. Looked up from germline, CDR1 is SGHTA and CDR2 is FQGTGA. The CDR3: CASSPQGLAGGNEQFF. In DNA, the CDR3 is TGTGCCAGCAGCCCTCAGGGACTAGCGGGGGGTAATGAGCAGTTCTTC.

The V call is TRBV3-1 (or the pseudogene TRBV3-2), the J call TRBJ1-2; D not certain. The CDR3 totals 15 residues. Trimming left V 1 base short and J 0 bases short, with 9 bases between. Germline CDR1 is LGHDT and CDR2 is YNNKEL (reference sequence). For the CDR3, the DNA is TGTGCCAGCAGCCAAGTAATAGGAGCTAACTATGGCTACACCTTC. As protein: CASSQVIGANYGYTF.

This clone has only a few counts. V usage is TRBV5-1 and J usage is TRBJ1-6; TRBD1 matches 7 bases. CDR1 is SGHRS, CDR2 YFSETQ, per germline. Trimming removed 2 bases from V and 10 bases from J; junction bases left unmatched: 9. CDR3 length: 15 amino acids. Written as DNA, the CDR3 is TGCGCCAGCAGCTTCGGACAGGAGGGAAGATCACCCCTCCACTTT. Its translation is CASSFGQEGRSPLHF. Complete variable domain (other parts from reference TRBV5-1 and TRBJ1-6): KAGVTQTPRYLIKTRGQQVTLSCSPISGHRSVSWYQQTPGQGLQFLFEYFSETQRNKGNFPGRFSGRQFSNSRSEMNVSTLELGDSALYLCASSFGQEGRSPLHFGNGTRLTVT.

The chain is built from TRBV5-5 and TRBJ1-1; a possible D gene is TRBD1 (5 bases). Per germline, CDR1 SGHKS and CDR2 YYEKEE (reference sequence). Between the trimmed V and J ends, which lost 1 base and 11 bases, there was a span of 18 bases. This CDR3 contains 14 residues. The CDR3 DNA reads as TGTGCCAGCAGCTTGTTGCAGGGTCCTCCCCGGGCTTTCTTT. Translation gives CASSLLQGPPRAFF. The whole variable domain, filled in from reference TRBV5-5 and TRBJ1-1, reads DAGVTQSPTHLIKTRGQQVTLRCSPISGHKSVSWYQQVLGQGPQFIFQYYEKEERGRGNFPDRFSARQFPNYSSELNVNALLLGDSALYLCASSLLQGPPRAFFGQGTRLTVV.

The chain uses TRBV3-1 (or the pseudogene TRBV3-2) and TRBJ2-5; D is perhaps TRBD2 (7 bases). CDR1 is LGHDT and CDR2 is YNNKEL in the germline V gene (reference sequence). Trimming removed 8 bases from V and 1 base from J, with 20 bases in between. This CDR3 is built from 16 residues. The CDR3 loop reads CASQLTGGGPQETQYF. The CDR3 DNA follows: TGTGCCAGCCAACTCACGGGCGGGGGCCCCCAAGAGACCCAGTACTTC.

The V call is TRBV7-9, the J call TRBJ2-2, with 7 bases lining up with TRBD2. CDR1 and CDR2 (germline): SEHNR, FQNEAQ (reference sequence). This CDR3 has 17 residues. The V and J ends lost 5 bases and 4 bases, in that order; junction bases with no gene match: 13. DNA of the CDR3: TGTGCCAGCAGCCCAGTCCTGGCGGGAGTTTTCACCGGGGAGCTGTTTTTT. This gives the protein CASSPVLAGVFTGELFF. Complete variable domain (other parts from reference TRBV7-9 and TRBJ2-2): DTGVSQNPRHKITKRGQNVTFRCDPISEHNRLYWYRQTLGQGPEFLTYFQNEAQLEKSRLLSDRFSAERPKGSFSTLEIQRTEQGDSAMYLCASSPVLAGVFTGELFFGEGSRLTVL.

This chain uses TRBV7-9 with TRBJ2-5; perhaps TRBD2 as D (6 bases). The germline V and J ends were trimmed by 5 bases and 5 bases, with 18 bases remaining between them. The length of the CDR3 is 15 residues. Germline CDR1 is SEHNR and CDR2 is FQNEAQ (reference sequence). CDR3 sequence: CASSGVGGVRETQYF. The DNA for the CDR3 is TGTGCCAGCAGCGGAGTGGGCGGGGTGCGGGAGACCCAGTACTTC.

V and J are TRBV6-2 or TRBV6-3 and TRBJ2-7; possible D gene TRBD1, 6 bases. Trimming pared 5 bases from V and 0 bases from J, leaving 14 bases between. Per the germline V gene, CDR1 is MNHEY and CDR2 is SVGEGT. The CDR3 spans 15 residues. The CDR3 sequence is CASSTPGHLSYEQYF. The CDR3 nucleotides are TGTGCCAGCAGTACCCCGGGACACCTCTCCTACGAGCAGTACTTC.

V is TRBV5-5 and J is TRBJ1-5; 7 positions agree with TRBD1. The CDR3 runs 14 residues. Germline lookup yields CDR1 SGHKS and CDR2 YYEKEE (reference sequence). J lost 4 bases, V lost 0 bases, and 1 base had no gene match. The CDR3 DNA sequence: TGTGCCAGCAGCTTGGAACAGGGGAATCAGCCCCAGCATTTT. Its protein product is CASSLEQGNQPQHF.

The chain uses TRBV11-2 and TRBJ2-1; 12 bases match TRBD2. Germline loops: CDR1 SGHAT, CDR2 FQNNGV. The V gene end was trimmed by 3 bases and the J gene end by 6 bases; junction bases not matched to a gene: 9. The CDR3 totals 17 residues. This CDR3 is CASSFSPLAGGINEQFF. The CDR3 coding sequence is TGTGCCAGCAGCTTCAGCCCTCTAGCGGGGGGGATCAATGAGCAGTTCTTC.

The rearrangement joins TRBV18 to TRBJ2-7; 7 nucleotides line up with TRBD2. The trim removed 3 bases at V and 3 bases at J, leaving 8 bases unmatched. Germline CDR1 and CDR2: KGHSH and LQKENI. CDR3 length equals 15 residues. Here the CDR3 DNA reads TGTGCCAGCTCACCGACGGGGGGAAGGATCTACGAGCAGTACTTC. It encodes CASSPTGGRIYEQYF.

This clone was seen once. The rearrangement uses TRBV15 and TRBJ1-5; no clear D gene. CDR1 and CDR2 from the germline V gene are LNHNV and YYDKDF (reference sequence). V was trimmed by 0 bases and J by 1 base, leaving 7 bases between them. The CDR3 contains 15 residues. In nucleotides, the CDR3 is TGTGCCACCAGCAGAGAGAACTTCAGCAATCAGCCCCAGCATTTT. Amino acid sequence: CATSRENFSNQPQHF. Based on the CDR3 plus reference TRBV15 and TRBJ1-5, the full variable domain is DAMVIQNPRYQVTQFGKPVTLSCSQTLNHNVMYWYQQKSSQAPKLLFHYYDKDFNNEADTPDNFQSRRPNTSFCFLDIRSPGLGDTAMYLCATSRENFSNQPQHFGDGTRLSIL.

The chain couples TRBV6-2 or TRBV6-3 to TRBJ2-5; 13 bases line up with TRBD2. Germline V gives CDR1 MNHEY, CDR2 SVGEGT. V shed 6 bases, J shed 5 bases, and the junction held 12 bases outside the gene matches. This CDR3 is 17 amino acids long. CDR3 sequence: CASSPRTSGSLEETQYF. CDR3 nucleotides: TGTGCCAGCAGCCCTCGGACTAGCGGGAGTTTGGAGGAGACCCAGTACTTC.